Listed here are 17 T cell receptor beta chains from one sample, sequenced in a study. TCRdb analysed the RT-PCR reads with MiXCR anew, one entry per CDR3 protein. The repertoire holds about 700,000 distinct CDR3 sequences, with 14% as singletons. Sample: memory CD4+ T cells from blood. The receptor set was obtained from a female donor in good health, serving as a healthy control.

This chain links TRBV5-4 with TRBJ2-3; D is ambiguous. V was clipped by 6 bases and J by 10 bases, with 18 bases between them. CDR1 and CDR2 (germline): SGHNT, YYREEE (reference sequence). The CDR3 has 13 residues. The CDR3 DNA reads as TGTGCCAGCACCTCCGACCCACAGTTTTCGCAGTATTTT. It codes for CASTSDPQFSQYF.

The gene calls are TRBV27 and TRBJ2-7; D assignment may be TRBD1 or TRBD2 (5 bases each). There are 15 residues in the CDR3. Trimming took off 5 bases at V and 3 bases at J, with 17 bases between the two ends. Germline loops: CDR1 MNHEY, CDR2 SMNVEV (reference sequence). CDR3 in amino acids: CASSPSASRGYEQYF. In DNA, the CDR3 is TGTGCCAGCAGTCCGTCGGCCTCGAGGGGCTACGAGCAGTACTTC.

In the case of this clonotype: At one boundary the junction diverges from the germline segment, which might be a read error. J is TRBJ1-2 and V is TRBV6-6; the D gene is possibly TRBD1 (5 bases). This CDR3 has 19 residues. Germline CDR1 and CDR2: MNHNY and SVGAGI (reference sequence). CDR3 in amino acids: CASSYSNHFRVGGRDGYNF. CDR3 coding DNA: TGTGCCAGCAGTTACTCGAATCACTTCCGTGTGGGGGGAAGGGATGGCTACAACTTC.

This clonotype was detected many times. The chain joins TRBV7-8 to TRBJ2-7, with D possibly being TRBD1 or TRBD2 (5 bases each). Germline V gene lookup returns CDR1 SGHVS and CDR2 FQNEAQ. The CDR3 loop spans 17 amino acids. Trimming took 3 bases from V and 3 from J, leaving 21 bases between them. CDR3 residues: CASSLISRGAYRYEQYF. The CDR3 bases are TGTGCCAGCAGCTTGATAAGTCGAGGGGCTTACCGCTACGAGCAGTACTTC.

This clonotype has only a few counts. The chain combines TRBV29-1 with TRBJ2-5; weak D call: TRBD2 (6 bases). CDR3 length equals 13 residues. Germline CDR1 reads SQVTM; CDR2 reads ANQGSEA. The ends were cut back, 5 bases at V and 2 bases at J, with 12 bases in the middle. The CDR3 nucleotides read TGCAGCGTTAGGGACGGGGGACAAGAGACCCAGTACTTC. This translates into CSVRDGGQETQYF.

In the case of this clonotype: This may stem from a read error, because a much larger clone lies one nucleotide away. The genes are TRBV7-2 and TRBJ1-2; TRBD1 matches 9 bases. Unmatched junction bases numbered 3, after V lost 4 bases and J lost 6 bases. Per the germline V gene, CDR1 is SGHTA and CDR2 is FQGNSA. This CDR3 comprises 13 residues. Here the CDR3 DNA reads TGTGCCAGCAGCTCGGACAGGGGAGATGGCTACACCTTC. This gives the protein CASSSDRGDGYTF.

The chain joins TRBV18 to TRBJ2-1; TRBD1 matches at 11 bases. This CDR3 is 13 amino acids long. From germline, CDR1 is KGHSH and CDR2 LQKENI. V lost 3 bases, J lost 15 bases, and 7 bases stayed unmatched. CDR3 nucleotide sequence: TGTGCCAGCTCACCCCCCGGACAGGGGGCTGCGTTCTTC. Amino acid sequence: CASSPPGQGAAFF.

There are a few counts of this clonotype. J is TRBJ1-6 and V is TRBV30; D remains unclear. This CDR3 spans 13 amino acids. V was shortened by 0 bases and J by 9 bases, with 9 bases between the two germline ends. CDR1 GTSNPN and CDR2 SVGIG come from the germline V gene (reference sequence). The CDR3, as DNA: TGTGCCTGGAGTGTTAAGGGTTCTTCACCCCTCCACTTT. As protein: CAWSVKGSSPLHF. Full variable domain (remainder filled in from reference TRBV30 and TRBJ1-6): SQTIHQWPATLVQPVGSPLSLECTVEGTSNPNLYWYRQAAGRGLQLLFYSVGIGQISSEVPQNLSASRPQDRQFILSSKKLLLSDSGFYLCAWSVKGSSPLHFGNGTRLTVT.

This clonotype was recorded a few times. V usage is TRBV12-3 or TRBV12-4 and J usage is TRBJ1-2, with D tentatively TRBD1 (6 bases). CDR3 length: 15 amino acids. The ends were cut back, 3 bases at V and 8 bases at J, with 19 bases in the middle. The CDR3 loop is CASSFGISGASGYTF. The CDR3 nucleotides are TGTGCCAGCAGTTTCGGTATCTCAGGGGCGAGCGGCTACACCTTC.

The chain couples TRBV10-3 to TRBJ1-5, with 7 bases lining up with TRBD1. The CDR3 covers 13 residues. V shed 11 bases and J 2 bases; nucleotides not matched to a gene: 6. Germline V CDR1 and CDR2: ENHRY, SYGVKD. CDR3 DNA sequence: TGTGCCGCAGGGGGAAGTGGCAATCAGCCCCAGCATTTT. Its translation is CAAGGSGNQPQHF.

The rearrangement uses TRBV5-1 and TRBJ2-3, with D perhaps TRBD2 (6 bases). The CDR3 has 14 residues. Trimming removed 0 bases at V and 5 bases at J, with 10 bases between. Germline-derived CDR1 and CDR2 are SGHRS and YFSETQ. For the CDR3, the DNA is TGCGCCAGCAGCTTGGTTGGGGGGAAAGATACGCAGTATTTT. Translation: CASSLVGGKDTQYF.

This clonotype was recorded a few times. The V and J genes are TRBV24-1 and TRBJ2-7; 8 bases match TRBD2. Per germline, CDR1 KGHDR and CDR2 SFDVKD. This CDR3 has 15 amino acids. V dropped 2 bases and J dropped 3; count of bases not matched to a gene: 5. CDR3 residues: CATSDSGGAGYEQYF. The CDR3, as DNA: TGTGCCACCAGTGATTCCGGGGGGGCAGGCTACGAGCAGTACTTC.

The CDR3 region has the DNA TGTGCCAGCAGCTCCCTGGAGGGCACTGAAGCTTTCTTT. Its translation: CASSSLEGTEAFF. The chain couples TRBV7-6 to TRBJ1-1; no clear D. The germline V gene has CDR1 SGHVS and CDR2 FNYEAQ. The CDR3 extends over 13 amino acids. V lost 4 bases to trimming and J lost 4 bases, with 10 bases between them.

This clonotype appeared a few times. This chain uses TRBV6-4 with TRBJ1-2; TRBD1 might be the D (5 bases). CDR1 is MRHNA, CDR2 SNTAGT, per germline. The CDR3 runs to 14 residues. With 3 bases removed from V and 4 bases from J, the gap between germline ends came to 12 bases. The DNA for the CDR3 is TGTGCCAGCAGTGAGGGGGGGGGAAGCTATGGCTACACCTTC. Translated: CASSEGGGSYGYTF.

Ten or more counts support this clonotype. The chain is built from TRBV12-3 or TRBV12-4 and TRBJ2-7; the D is unclear. The V end lost 7 bases, the J end lost 3 bases, and 10 bases lay between the germline ends. The CDR3 is 12 amino acids. CDR3 sequence reads: CASTPDSYEQYF. CDR3 bases: TGTGCCAGCACTCCCGATAGCTACGAGCAGTACTTC.

V usage is TRBV20-1 and J usage is TRBJ2-3, with 12 positions matching TRBD2. The CDR3 sequence is 16 residues long. The germline CDR1 and CDR2 sequences are DFQATT and SNEGSKA (reference sequence). J lost 0 bases, V lost 1 base, and 2 bases had no gene match. The CDR3 is CSARVTSGRSTDTQYF. The CDR3 nucleotides are TGCAGTGCTAGAGTAACTAGCGGGAGGAGCACAGATACGCAGTATTTT.

The chain combines TRBV28 with TRBJ1-2, with D unresolved. The CDR3 runs 15 residues. Trimming pared 4 bases from V and 3 bases from J, leaving 15 bases between. Germline V gene lookup returns CDR1 MDHEN and CDR2 SYDVKM. CDR3 region: CASSWSTEGDYGYTF. The DNA of the CDR3 is TGTGCCAGCAGTTGGAGCACCGAGGGTGACTATGGCTACACCTTC.